A selection of T cell receptor beta chains follows, all from one sample in a study of control samples from healthy donors and cancer patients. Profiled with immunoSEQ multiplex PCR; TCRdb holds only in-frame clones, not every one. In all, the sample yields roughly 200,000 clones. Sequencing used blood. These receptors came from a young woman in good health. CDR3s include the opening cysteine and the closing phenylalanine or tryptophan. D genes are given only for firm matches.

j_call d_call v_call cdr3_aa cdr3_nt
TRBJ2-3 TRBD2 TRBV6-1 CASSERLAGDTDTQYF TGTGCCAGCAGTGAAAGGCTAGCGGGGGACACAGATACGCAGTATTTT
TRBJ1-2 - TRBV19 CATSKVRDGSYGYTF TGTGCCACTTCGAAGGTTCGGGATGGAAGTTATGGCTACACCTTC
TRBJ1-2 - TRBV6-5 CAIRGNQGLDYGYTF TGTGCCATCCGGGGTAACCAGGGGCTGGACTATGGCTACACCTTC
TRBJ1-2 - TRBV11-2 CASSSMDSANGDGYTF TGTGCCAGCAGCTCAATGGACTCTGCCAATGGGGATGGCTACACCTTC
TRBJ2-5 TRBD1 TRBV19 CASSIQQGARGGETQYF TGTGCCAGTAGTATCCAACAGGGGGCGCGTGGAGGGGAGACCCAGTACTTC
TRBJ2-7 - TRBV9 CASSEGEGRTYEQYF TGTGCCAGCAGCGAGGGGGAGGGGAGGACCTACGAGCAGTACTTC
TRBJ2-7 - TRBV7-7 CASSSGRGDEQYF TGTGCTAGCAGCTCCGGCAGGGGCGACGAGCAGTACTTC
TRBJ1-5 - TRBV6-5 CASRTDTYSNQPQHF TGTGCCAGCAGGACAGACACCTATAGCAATCAGCCCCAGCATTTT
TRBJ1-2 TRBD1 TRBV28 CASSWSGQGRNGGYTF TGTGCCAGCAGTTGGTCGGGACAGGGAAGGAATGGGGGCTACACCTTC
TRBJ1-5 - TRBV19 CASSIRRGSSYSNQPQHF TGTGCCAGTAGTATAAGGAGGGGGTCATCCTATAGCAATCAGCCCCAGCATTTT
TRBJ2-2 - TRBV2 CATVPAGFRELFF TGTGCCACCGTCCCGGCAGGGTTCCGGGAGCTGTTTTTT
TRBJ1-1 - TRBV14 CASSQENPLSGLNTEAFF TGTGCCAGCAGCCAAGAAAACCCCCTTTCGGGGTTGAACACTGAAGCTTTCTTT
TRBJ2-7 - TRBV13 CASSLNPTYEQYF TGTGCCAGCAGCTTAAATCCGACTTACGAGCAGTACTTC